This T cell receptor (beta chain) was captured by sequencing in a study of OX40 agonist ivuxolimab in advanced cancers. The repertoire was sequenced with immunoSEQ multiplex PCR; TCRdb's copy has only in-frame clones and lacks some. The data hold 35,000 to 45,000 clones, with nearly 90% observed a single time. Study conclusions and caveats: The average count of expanded clones was higher among CD8+ T cells than among CD4+.

Per the germline V gene, CDR1 is SGHAT and CDR2 is FQNNGV. Trimming at V came to 5 bases and at J to 4 bases, leaving 11 bases not matched to a gene. This CDR3 region has 16 residues. About this clone itself: Its antigen is not identified.

The rearrangement joins TRBV11-2 to TRBJ1-2; 9 bases are a match to TRBD1. The TCR was taken from an adult with an advanced solid tumor such as melanoma, head and neck, liver or kidney cancer. This specimen consisted of CD4+ or CD8+ T cells sorted from blood, obtained in a trial of the OX40 agonist ivuxolimab. The CDR3 DNA reads as TGTGCCAGCAGCCCCCCGGGACAGGGATATCTCTATGGCTACACCTTC. It specifies CASSPPGQGYLYGYTF.